The 17 T cell receptor beta chains below all came from one sample that was sequenced in a study of blood T cells in healthy people across ages. Then a second PCR, running about 6 to 12 cycles, was carried out with a sample-barcoded 5' primer and a J-beta primer mix. Using its own MiXCR run on the 5' RACE reads, TCRdb lists one record per CDR3 protein. The table lists roughly 900,000 distinct CDR3 sequences, under 50% of them singletons, with over 10% in the top ten. Material: blood. Receptors were obtained from a young man in good health.

This clonotype has a single count. The gene calls are TRBV20-1 and TRBJ1-1, with 7 bases lining up with TRBD1. J was trimmed by 3 bases and V by 5 bases; bases with no gene match: 15. The V gene's germline CDR1 is DFQATT and CDR2 SNEGSKA (reference sequence). The CDR3 covers 16 residues. The CDR3 nucleotides are TGCAGTGCTCTACCTGGGGACAGTCTGAGATACACTGAAGCTTTCTTT. Amino acid sequence: CSALPGDSLRYTEAFF.

This clonotype has only one observation. A much larger clone lies one base from this, so it may be a read error. As DNA, the CDR3 is TGTGCCAGCAATCAAGAGGGGGGGGAGACCCAGTACTTC. It translates to CASNQEGGETQYF. The chain is built from TRBV6-6 and TRBJ2-5, with D possibly being TRBD2 (7 bases). Trimming shortened V by 7 bases and J by 5 bases, and 14 bases separated the two germline ends. Germline CDR1 and CDR2: MNHNY and SVGAGI (reference sequence). The CDR3 is made up of 13 amino acids.

The chain recombines TRBV30 with TRBJ2-5; tentative D call: TRBD1 (6 bases). The CDR3 loop spans 14 amino acids. From germline, CDR1 is GTSNPN and CDR2 SVGIG (reference sequence). V was pared by 0 bases and J by 2 bases, with 10 bases between. This CDR3 is CAWSVWTDQETQYF. The CDR3 DNA follows: TGTGCCTGGAGTGTATGGACAGATCAAGAGACCCAGTACTTC.

This clonotype was observed a few times. CDR3 region: CASSAPGQGVYEQYF. In DNA, the CDR3 is TGTGCCAGCAGTGCCCCGGGACAGGGGGTCTACGAGCAGTACTTC. The chain uses TRBV28 and TRBJ2-7; 11 bases line up with TRBD1. Germline CDR1 reads MDHEN; CDR2 reads SYDVKM. Trimming removed 5 bases from V and 3 bases from J; junction bases left unmatched: 6. This CDR3 has 15 residues.

The rearrangement uses TRBV7-3 and TRBJ2-3, with 8 bases aligning to TRBD2. CDR3 length: 15 amino acids. V dropped 6 bases and J dropped 5; count of bases not matched to a gene: 10. The germline CDR1 and CDR2 sequences are SGHTA and FQGTGA. CDR3 sequence reads: CASRIPGGGEDTQYF. In DNA form, the CDR3 reads TGTGCCAGCAGGATCCCCGGGGGGGGAGAAGATACGCAGTATTTT.

The chain joins TRBV9 to TRBJ2-3; TRBD2 matches 12 bases. The ends lost 0 bases at V and 6 bases at J; junction bases unmatched: 5. From germline, CDR1 is SGDLS and CDR2 YYNGEE. This CDR3 has 16 amino acids. The CDR3 region has the DNA TGTGCCAGCAGCGTAGGTTCTAGCGGGGGGGCGGATACGCAGTATTTT. This translates into CASSVGSSGGADTQYF.

This sequence joins TRBV5-1 and TRBJ2-3; 15 bases are a match to TRBD2. The germline gives CDR1 SGHRS, CDR2 YFSETQ. V lost 6 bases and J lost 6; bases outside the gene matches: 11. The CDR3 is 17 residues long. CDR3 sequence: CASTGRTSGGASDTQYF. CDR3 DNA sequence: TGCGCCAGCACCGGGAGGACTAGCGGGGGGGCCTCGGATACGCAGTATTTT.

The chain recombines TRBV2 with TRBJ2-1, with D unclear. The CDR3 is made up of 12 amino acids. V gave up 6 bases and J gave up 10 bases, with 13 bases separating them. The germline CDR1 and CDR2 sequences are SNHLY and FYNNEI. The CDR3 sequence is CASRGPDGEQFF. As DNA, the CDR3 is TGTGCCAGCAGGGGTCCGGATGGGGAGCAGTTCTTC.

A few counts support this clonotype. The chain has TRBV12-3 or TRBV12-4 and TRBJ2-7; D remains unclear. Trimming left V 4 bases short and J 1 base short, with 8 bases between. The CDR3 has 13 amino acids. CDR3 residues: CASSSAQSYEQYF. The CDR3 region has the DNA TGTGCCAGCAGTTCCGCACAATCCTACGAGCAGTACTTC.

This clonotype was counted only a few times. This chain connects TRBV6-5 to TRBJ2-1; 9 bases map to TRBD1. Germline assignment: CDR1 MNHEY and CDR2 SVGAGI. The CDR3 totals 16 residues. V lost 0 bases and J lost 7; bases outside the gene matches: 7. The CDR3 DNA reads as TGTGCCAGCAGTTACTCCCTGGGACAGGGTCTAAATGAGCAGTTCTTC. Translating gives CASSYSLGQGLNEQFF.

The genes are TRBV6-5 and TRBJ1-2; tentative D call: TRBD1 (5 bases). V shed 0 bases and J shed 4 bases, with 12 bases lying between them. Germline V CDR1 and CDR2: MNHEY, SVGAGI. This CDR3 comprises 15 residues. Here the CDR3 DNA reads TGTGCCAGCAGTTACTCAGGACAACCCTCCTATGGCTACACCTTC. It specifies CASSYSGQPSYGYTF.

This chain connects TRBV28 to TRBJ2-7; 12 nucleotides agree with TRBD1. The J call may be wrong; the DNA end is better matched by TRBJ2-5. Germline V lookup: CDR1 MDHEN, CDR2 SYDVKM. There are 16 residues in the CDR3. In DNA form, the CDR3 reads TGTGCCAGCAGTTCATGGGACAGGGGGCGGTTGGAGACCCAGTACTTC. Protein product: CASSSWDRGRLETQYF.

This sequence joins TRBV6-5 and TRBJ1-4, with 9 nucleotides matching TRBD1. The CDR3 consists of 15 residues. The germline CDR1 and CDR2 sequences are MNHEY and SVGAGI. The trim removed 0 bases at V and 13 bases at J, leaving 9 bases unmatched. The CDR3 DNA reads as TGTGCCAGCAGTTACTCGGGGACAGGGAATTCGGGACTGTTTTTT. Translation: CASSYSGTGNSGLFF.

This clonotype occurred a few times. The chain combines TRBV20-1 with TRBJ2-7; possibly TRBD2 for D (5 bases). V was shortened by 7 bases and J by 6 bases, with 19 bases between the two germline ends. CDR1 and CDR2 from the germline V gene are DFQATT and SNEGSKA (reference sequence). This CDR3 has 13 amino acids. CDR3 region: CSVWRTAGTEQYF. The DNA for the CDR3 is TGCAGTGTTTGGAGGACCGCGGGTACCGAGCAGTACTTC.

In this sample, this clonotype turned up many times. This sequence joins TRBV3-1 and TRBJ1-6; D may be TRBD1 (6 bases). This CDR3 comprises 16 residues. Trimming left V 0 bases short and J 10 bases short, with 16 bases between. The germline V gene has CDR1 LGHDT and CDR2 YNNKEL (reference sequence). The CDR3 reads CASSQDLAGVGSPLHF. DNA for the CDR3: TGTGCCAGCAGCCAAGATCTGGCAGGGGTGGGGTCACCCCTCCACTTT.

The chain couples TRBV20-1 to TRBJ2-1; 7 bases are shared with TRBD2. Germline assignment: CDR1 DFQATT and CDR2 SNEGSKA (reference sequence). The CDR3 runs to 13 residues. V trimming: 7 bases; J trimming: 8 bases; junction bases outside the gene matches: 11. In nucleotides, the CDR3 is TGCAGTGTTCCCGCAGCGGGGCACGATGAGCAGTTCTTC. Its protein product is CSVPAAGHDEQFF.

The chain links TRBV4-1 to TRBJ1-5; no clear D gene. V shed 0 bases and J shed 0 bases, with 9 bases lying between them. Germline V gene lookup returns CDR1 MGHRA and CDR2 YSYEKL. The CDR3 is 16 amino acids. The CDR3 region is CASSQESMYSNQPQHF. The CDR3 DNA reads TGCGCCAGCAGCCAAGAATCAATGTATAGCAATCAGCCCCAGCATTTT.